Listed here is a single TCR beta chain. Its target is not known. TCRdb reprocessed the RT-PCR reads via MiXCR and lists one record per CDR3 protein. The sample lists a few hundred thousand distinct CDR3 sequences; roughly 20% were seen once. This sample was included in a study of response to subunit inactivated influenza vaccine. Whole-study results and caveats: After each seasonal influenza vaccination, few new T cells are recruited, the authors suggested.

Looked up from germline, CDR1 is DFQATT and CDR2 is SNEGSKA (reference sequence). Trimming took off 4 bases at V and 0 bases at J, with 13 bases between the two ends. The CDR3 has 14 residues. The chain joins TRBV20-1 to TRBJ2-7, with D unresolved. This receptor was obtained from a man between 50 and 70 years old who received an inactivated influenza vaccine. Sequenced here: PBMCs from blood, sampled 21 months after vaccination. The CDR3 region has the DNA TGCAGTGCTACTCGGGTCTTGAACTCCTACGAGCAGTACTTC. This translates into CSATRVLNSYEQYF.